Following are 22 T cell receptor beta chains from one sample sequenced in a study of T cell changes during pregnancy in multiple sclerosis. Here immunoSEQ multiplex PCR was the method, and the copy in TCRdb shows in-frame clones only, minus some. The sample yields around 69,000 clones, almost 95% seen once. The material was peripheral blood, obtained in the third trimester of pregnancy. The receptors come from a female donor in good health, enrolled as a control in a pregnancy study.

The V call is TRBV18, the J call TRBJ1-1; possibly TRBD1 for D (5 bases). Germline lookup yields CDR1 KGHSH and CDR2 LQKENI. The CDR3 sequence is 12 residues long. Trimming left V 5 bases short and J 7 bases short, with 11 bases between. The CDR3 is CASSDSLGEAFF. CDR3 DNA: TGTGCCAGCTCAGACAGCCTAGGTGAAGCTTTCTTT.

V is TRBV18 and J is TRBJ2-1; TRBD2 matches at 9 bases. CDR3 length: 18 amino acids. Germline trimming cut 4 bases from V and 6 bases from J; bases unmatched to any gene: 16. The V gene's germline CDR1 is KGHSH and CDR2 LQKENI. Here the CDR3 reads CASSRLTRAGGPGNEQFF. The CDR3 DNA reads TGTGCCAGCTCACGCCTCACCAGGGCGGGAGGGCCTGGCAATGAGCAGTTCTTC.

V gene TRBV4-1 combines with J gene TRBJ2-1; 8 bases agree with TRBD2. The CDR3 extends over 16 amino acids. Per the germline V gene, CDR1 is MGHRA and CDR2 is YSYEKL. V shed 4 bases and J 8 bases; nucleotides not matched to a gene: 13. The DNA for the CDR3 is TGCGCCAGCAGCCCAGGACTAGCCATCGCCCAACATGAGCAGTTCTTC. This gives the protein CASSPGLAIAQHEQFF.

The chain joins TRBV2 to TRBJ2-5, with 12 bases fitting TRBD2. Losses at the gene ends were 5 bases for V and 5 bases for J; bases not matched to a gene: 6. The germline V gene has CDR1 SNHLY and CDR2 FYNNEI. CDR3 length equals 15 residues. The DNA for the CDR3 is TGTGCCAGCAGTACTAGCGGGGGGCGGTGGGAGACCCAGTACTTC. This gives the protein CASSTSGGRWETQYF. Based on the CDR3 plus reference TRBV2 and TRBJ2-5, the full variable domain is EPEVTQTPSHQVTQMGQEVILRCVPISNHLYFYWYRQILGQKVEFLVSFYNNEISEKSEIFDDQFSVERPDGSNFTLKIRSTKLEDSAMYFCASSTSGGRWETQYFGPGTRLLVL.

The chain combines TRBV19 with TRBJ2-3; the match to TRBD1 covers 7 bases. The CDR3 has 14 amino acids. The germline V gene encodes CDR1 LNHDA and CDR2 SQIVND (reference sequence). J gave up 2 bases and V 5 bases, and 4 bases lay outside the gene matches. The chain's CDR3 is CASSVTGVTDTQYF. In DNA form, the CDR3 reads TGTGCCAGTAGTGTAACAGGGGTCACAGATACGCAGTATTTT.

The V call is TRBV5-1, the J call TRBJ2-7, with 7 bases identical to TRBD1. The trim removed 4 bases at V and 2 bases at J, leaving 9 bases unmatched. The germline gives CDR1 SGHRS, CDR2 YFSETQ. The CDR3 spans 15 residues. The chain's CDR3 is CASSPWDSLTYEQYF. CDR3 DNA: TGCGCCAGCAGCCCCTGGGACAGTTTAACCTACGAGCAGTACTTC.

J is TRBJ2-7 and V is TRBV10-3, with D possibly matching TRBD2 (5 bases). V was clipped by 4 bases and J by 4 bases, with 8 bases between them. The CDR3 length is 12 residues. Germline CDR1 ENHRY, CDR2 SYGVKD. CDR3 coding DNA: TGTGCCATCAGTGGGACTGAATACGAGCAGTACTTC. Encoded protein: CAISGTEYEQYF.

This sequence joins TRBV19 and TRBJ2-1; the match to TRBD2 covers 7 bases. The J segment lost 7 bases and the V segment lost 1 base, leaving 7 bases of the junction unmatched. This CDR3 is built from 15 residues. Germline V lookup: CDR1 LNHDA, CDR2 SQIVND (reference sequence). The CDR3 DNA sequence: TGTGCCAGTAGTATAGGCGGGGGTAGGTGGAATGAGCAGTTCTTC. Translation gives CASSIGGGRWNEQFF.

The V and J genes are TRBV5-1 and TRBJ2-7; 9 bases line up with TRBD2. The CDR3 extends over 16 amino acids. Germline V CDR1 and CDR2: SGHRS, YFSETQ. V shed 0 bases and J 3 bases; nucleotides not matched to a gene: 7. CDR3 nucleotides: TGCGCCAGCAGCTTGGCCGCGGGGGGGGCCCGCTACGAGCAGTACTTC. Translation gives CASSLAAGGARYEQYF.

Only a few counts were recorded for this clone. J is TRBJ1-6 and V is TRBV27; TRBD1 aligns across 7 bases. V lost 6 bases to trimming and J lost 8 bases; unmatched junction nucleotides: 4. From germline, CDR1 is MNHEY and CDR2 SMNVEV (reference sequence). The CDR3 has 13 residues. The DNA for the CDR3 is TGTGCCAGCAGCGACAGGGAGTATTCACCCCTCCACTTT. Its translation: CASSDREYSPLHF.

The chain combines TRBV11-3 with TRBJ2-2; D remains ambiguous. Germline loops: CDR1 SGHNT, CDR2 YENEEA. Between the trimmed V and J ends, which lost 8 bases and 0 bases, there was a span of 10 bases. This CDR3 region has 14 residues. This chain's CDR3 is CASGHAPNTGELFF. CDR3 coding DNA: TGTGCCAGCGGGCACGCGCCGAACACCGGGGAGCTGTTTTTT. The variable domain in full, completed from reference TRBV11-3 and TRBJ2-2, reads EAGVVQSPRYKIIEKKQPVAFWCNPISGHNTLYWYLQNLGQGPELLIRYENEEAVDDSQLPKDRFSAERLKGVDSTLKIQPAELGDSAVYLCASGHAPNTGELFFGEGSRLTVL.

The V call is TRBV19, the J call TRBJ2-1; 11 nucleotides line up with TRBD2. The CDR3 extends over 17 amino acids. Trimming cost V 7 bases and J 3 bases; bases outside gene matches: 11. From germline, CDR1 is LNHDA and CDR2 SQIVND (reference sequence). CDR3 nucleotides: TGTGCCAGTACCGTTACGCTGACTAGCGGGGTCTACAATGAGCAGTTCTTC. Protein: CASTVTLTSGVYNEQFF.

This clone was detected once. This chain connects TRBV10-3 to TRBJ1-5; TRBD1 aligns across 8 bases. In germline, CDR1 is ENHRY, CDR2 SYGVKD. V gave up 0 bases and J gave up 4 bases; unmatched junction bases: 5. The length of the CDR3 is 16 residues. The chain's CDR3 is CAISESGTGVNQPQHF. The CDR3 region has the DNA TGTGCCATCAGTGAGTCTGGGACAGGAGTGAATCAGCCCCAGCATTTT.

V and J are TRBV11-2 and TRBJ2-7; a possible D gene is TRBD1 (6 bases). CDR3 length: 14 residues. Between the trimmed V and J ends, which lost 2 bases and 3 bases, there was a span of 11 bases. The germline gives CDR1 SGHAT, CDR2 FQNNGV. This CDR3 reads CASSLRPRGYEQYF. The CDR3 DNA sequence: TGTGCCAGCAGCTTACGGCCCAGGGGCTACGAGCAGTACTTC.

This clone has only one observation. The chain links TRBV14 to TRBJ2-7; 7 bases are a match to TRBD1. Looked up from germline, CDR1 is SGHDN and CDR2 is FVKESK. V lost 0 bases to trimming and J lost 0 bases; unmatched junction nucleotides: 11. CDR3 length: 18 amino acids. Here the CDR3 reads CASSQEGPEGASSYEQYF. The CDR3 bases are TGTGCCAGCAGCCAAGAGGGCCCCGAGGGGGCCTCCTCCTACGAGCAGTACTTC.

The CDR3 sequence is CASTTGGPNTHYEQYF. The CDR3 bases are TGTGCCAGCACTACGGGAGGGCCGAACACACACTACGAGCAGTACTTC. The chain has TRBV27 and TRBJ2-7; 8 bases agree with TRBD2. The CDR3 spans 16 residues. Per the germline V gene, CDR1 is MNHEY and CDR2 is SMNVEV (reference sequence). Losses at the gene ends were 7 bases for V and 3 bases for J; bases not matched to a gene: 14.

This sequence joins TRBV4-2 and TRBJ2-5; tentative D call: TRBD2 (5 bases). Germline CDR1 reads LGHNA; CDR2 reads YNFKEQ. The CDR3 loop spans 15 amino acids. V lost 1 base to trimming and J lost 2 bases, with 11 bases between them. The CDR3 nucleotides are TGTGCCAGCAGCCAAGGGTCTCGCGGGCAAGAGACCCAGTACTTC. This codes for CASSQGSRGQETQYF.

This sequence joins TRBV19 and TRBJ1-1; D remains ambiguous. Trimming stripped 6 bases from V and 4 bases from J, with 18 bases between. Germline V gene data show CDR1 as LNHDA and CDR2 as SQIVND (reference sequence). The CDR3 extends over 15 amino acids. The CDR3 loop reads CASSSGRARVTEAFF. CDR3 coding DNA: TGTGCCAGTAGCTCGGGGAGGGCGCGGGTCACTGAAGCTTTCTTT.

The chain is built from TRBV7-9 and TRBJ2-3; no definite D call. The germline gives CDR1 SEHNR, CDR2 FQNEAQ (reference sequence). The CDR3 is 13 amino acids. V shed 4 bases and J shed 0 bases, with 5 bases lying between them. CDR3 sequence reads: CASSYGSTDTQYF. CDR3 nucleotide sequence: TGTGCCAGCAGCTACGGGAGCACAGATACGCAGTATTTT. Filled out from reference TRBV7-9 and TRBJ2-3, the complete variable domain reads DTGVSQNPRHKITKRGQNVTFRCDPISEHNRLYWYRQTLGQGPEFLTYFQNEAQLEKSRLLSDRFSAERPKGSFSTLEIQRTEQGDSAMYLCASSYGSTDTQYFGPGTRLTVL.

In its sample, this clone was seen once. The V gene is TRBV29-1, the J gene TRBJ2-3; tentatively, D is TRBD2 (5 bases). The CDR3 is made up of 13 amino acids. Germline CDR1 SQVTM, CDR2 ANQGSEA. V shed 3 bases and J shed 5 bases, with 12 bases lying between them. As DNA, the CDR3 is TGCAGCGTTGACCCCGAGGGCGGAGATACGCAGTATTTT. Protein sequence: CSVDPEGGDTQYF.

The CDR3 here is CASSNGGFMNTEAFF. In DNA form, the CDR3 reads TGTGCCAGCAGTAACGGGGGGTTCATGAACACTGAAGCTTTCTTT. The J gene is TRBJ1-1, the V gene TRBV28; maybe TRBD1 (5 bases). The CDR3 is made up of 15 amino acids. V lost 5 bases to trimming and J lost 0 bases, with 13 bases between them. Per germline, CDR1 MDHEN and CDR2 SYDVKM.

The chain combines TRBV7-9 with TRBJ2-3; 10 bases are shared with TRBD2. The CDR3 runs to 15 residues. CDR1 is SEHNR, CDR2 FQNEAQ, per germline (reference sequence). V lost 5 bases, J lost 1 base, and 3 bases stayed unmatched. CDR3 residues: CASSTSGTRTDTQYF. The DNA of the CDR3 is TGTGCCAGCAGCACTAGCGGGACCCGCACAGATACGCAGTATTTT.